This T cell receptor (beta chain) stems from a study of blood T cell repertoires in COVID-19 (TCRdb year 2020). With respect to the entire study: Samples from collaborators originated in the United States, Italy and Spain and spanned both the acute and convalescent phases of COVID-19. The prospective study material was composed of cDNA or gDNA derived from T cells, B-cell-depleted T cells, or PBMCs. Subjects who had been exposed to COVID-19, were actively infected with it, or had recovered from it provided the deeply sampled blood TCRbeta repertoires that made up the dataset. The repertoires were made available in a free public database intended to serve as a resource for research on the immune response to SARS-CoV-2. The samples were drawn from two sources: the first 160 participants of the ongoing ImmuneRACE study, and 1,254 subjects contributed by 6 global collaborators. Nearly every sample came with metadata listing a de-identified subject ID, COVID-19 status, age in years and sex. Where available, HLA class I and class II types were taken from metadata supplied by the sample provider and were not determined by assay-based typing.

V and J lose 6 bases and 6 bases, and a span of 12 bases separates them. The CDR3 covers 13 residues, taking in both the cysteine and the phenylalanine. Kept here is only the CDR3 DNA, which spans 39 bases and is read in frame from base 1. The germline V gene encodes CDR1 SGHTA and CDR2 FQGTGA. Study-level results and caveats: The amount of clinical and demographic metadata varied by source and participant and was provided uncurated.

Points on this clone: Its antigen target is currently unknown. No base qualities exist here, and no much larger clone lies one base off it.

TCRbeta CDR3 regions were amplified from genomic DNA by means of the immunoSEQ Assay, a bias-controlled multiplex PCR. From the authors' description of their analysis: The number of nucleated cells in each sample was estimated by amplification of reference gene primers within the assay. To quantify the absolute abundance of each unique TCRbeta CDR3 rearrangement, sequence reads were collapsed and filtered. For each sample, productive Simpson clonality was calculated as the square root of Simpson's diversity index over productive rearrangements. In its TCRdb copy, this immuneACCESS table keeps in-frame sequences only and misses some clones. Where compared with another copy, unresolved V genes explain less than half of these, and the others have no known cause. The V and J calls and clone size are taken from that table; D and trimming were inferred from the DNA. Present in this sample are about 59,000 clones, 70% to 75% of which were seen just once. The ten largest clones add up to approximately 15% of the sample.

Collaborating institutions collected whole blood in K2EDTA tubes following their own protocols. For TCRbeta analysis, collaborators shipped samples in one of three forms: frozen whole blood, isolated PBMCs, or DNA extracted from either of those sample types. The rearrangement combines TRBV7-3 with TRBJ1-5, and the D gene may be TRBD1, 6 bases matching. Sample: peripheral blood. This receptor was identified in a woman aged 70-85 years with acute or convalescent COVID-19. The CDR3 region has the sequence CASSLGGSQPQHF. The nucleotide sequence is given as TGTGCCAGCAGTTTAGGGGGGAGTCAGCCCCAGCATTTT.